The 20 T cell receptor beta chains below come from one sample, sequenced in a study of blood T cell repertoires in COVID-19. Some clones are missing from TCRdb's copy, which holds only in-frame ones; the method was immunoSEQ multiplex PCR. The sample consists of tens of thousands of clones, 88% of them appearing once. Material for sequencing was peripheral blood. The receptors were sampled from a human donor in a cohort sampled during active COVID-19.

J is TRBJ2-1 and V is TRBV14; 13 nucleotides agree with TRBD2. The CDR3 covers 20 residues. After removal of 4 bases from V and 9 bases from J, the junction contained 21 bases not matched to a gene. Germline CDR1 reads SGHDN; CDR2 reads FVKESK. The CDR3 is CASSLPPLLAGGPLVSEQFF. The CDR3 DNA follows: TGTGCCAGCAGCCTTCCCCCCCTACTAGCGGGAGGGCCCCTGGTGAGTGAGCAGTTCTTC. The complete variable domain, with remaining parts taken from reference TRBV14 and TRBJ2-1, reads EAGVTQFPSHSVIEKGQTVTLRCDPISGHDNLYWYRRVMGKEIKFLLHFVKESKQDESGMPNNRFLAERTGGTYSTLKVQPAELEDSGVYFCASSLPPLLAGGPLVSEQFFGPGTRLTVL.

CDR3 bases: TGTGCCACCAGACCCGACAGGGGGCGAGAGACTGAAGCTTTCTTT. Its translation is CATRPDRGRETEAFF. The chain combines TRBV24-1 with TRBJ1-1; TRBD1 aligns across 10 bases. The J segment lost 5 bases and the V segment lost 7 bases, leaving 9 bases of the junction unmatched. CDR1 and CDR2 (germline): KGHDR, SFDVKD. This CDR3 has 15 amino acids.

The rearrangement joins TRBV28 to TRBJ1-2, with D perhaps matching TRBD1 (6 bases). The CDR3 consists of 15 residues. CDR1 is MDHEN and CDR2 is SYDVKM in the germline V gene. V lost 6 bases and J 4 bases, leaving 18 bases between the germline ends. DNA of the CDR3: TGTGCCAGCAGAACCACCCCCGGACAGATCTATGGCTACACCTTC. Its translation is CASRTTPGQIYGYTF.

V usage is TRBV2 and J usage is TRBJ2-5; 9 bases fit TRBD1. The CDR3 consists of 11 residues. Trimming at V came to 10 bases and at J to 5 bases, leaving 2 bases not matched to a gene. CDR1 and CDR2 from the germline V gene are SNHLY and FYNNEI. In DNA, the CDR3 is TGTGCCACAGGGACAGGGGAGACCCAGTACTTC. Translation gives CATGTGETQYF.

The V gene is TRBV19, the J gene TRBJ1-2; no definite D call. CDR3 size: 12 residues. The V gene lost 0 bases and the J gene lost 5 bases, with 4 bases spanning the gap. From germline, CDR1 is LNHDA and CDR2 SQIVND (reference sequence). CDR3: CASSIEAYGYTF. CDR3 nucleotides: TGTGCCAGTAGTATAGAGGCTTATGGCTACACCTTC.

V and J are TRBV19 and TRBJ1-2; D uncertain. The CDR3 totals 13 residues. The V end was cut by 2 bases, the J end by 6 bases, with 10 bases between. Per the germline V gene, CDR1 is LNHDA and CDR2 is SQIVND (reference sequence). This chain's CDR3 is CASSISRVDGYTF. The CDR3 nucleotides read TGTGCCAGTAGTATATCGAGGGTGGATGGCTACACCTTC.

The V call is TRBV2, the J call TRBJ1-2; weak D call: TRBD1 (6 bases). This CDR3 is built from 15 residues. The V gene lost 6 bases and the J gene lost 2 bases, with 16 bases spanning the gap. CDR1 is SNHLY, CDR2 FYNNEI, per germline. The CDR3 sequence: CASRGGPQGNYGYTF. The CDR3 nucleotides read TGTGCCAGCAGGGGGGGGCCCCAGGGGAACTATGGCTACACCTTC.

This clone was seen a single time. The chain recombines TRBV15 with TRBJ1-1, with D uncertain. The length of the CDR3 is 13 residues. From germline, CDR1 is LNHNV and CDR2 YYDKDF (reference sequence). V was trimmed by 0 bases and J by 3 bases, leaving 5 bases between them. CDR3 nucleotide sequence: TGTGCCACCAGCAGAGATAGTGACACTGAAGCTTTCTTT. This translates into CATSRDSDTEAFF.

The chain combines TRBV7-2 with TRBJ1-4; 8 bases agree with TRBD1. V dropped 5 bases and J dropped 5; count of bases not matched to a gene: 4. The CDR3 spans 14 residues. The V gene's germline CDR1 is SGHTA and CDR2 FQGNSA. The DNA of the CDR3 is TGTGCCAGCAGCACGCAGGGGGCGAATGAAAAACTGTTTTTT. It translates to CASSTQGANEKLFF.

This clone has more than one count but fewer than ten. The chain couples TRBV30 to TRBJ1-6, with D unresolved. Deletions cut 0 bases from V and 0 bases from J, with 6 bases between. This CDR3 has 15 residues. Germline-derived CDR1 and CDR2 are GTSNPN and SVGIG (reference sequence). The CDR3 reads CAWSVSSSYNSPLHF. As DNA, the CDR3 is TGTGCCTGGAGTGTCTCCAGCTCCTATAATTCACCCCTCCACTTT.

The sample holds one count of this clone. J is TRBJ1-5 and V is TRBV27, with TRBD1 matching over 11 bases. Germline V gene sequence: CDR1 MNHEY, CDR2 SMNVEV (reference sequence). J was trimmed by 5 bases and V by 6 bases; bases with no gene match: 6. The CDR3 runs to 15 residues. The CDR3 nucleotides are TGTGCCAGCAGACTCGGACAGGGGGCGGATCAGCCCCAGCATTTT. Translated, it gives CASRLGQGADQPQHF.

This clone has just one count. J is TRBJ2-3 and V is TRBV19, with 9 bases matching TRBD1. This CDR3 has 14 amino acids. The V gene's germline CDR1 is LNHDA and CDR2 SQIVND (reference sequence). V shed 7 bases, J shed 3 bases, and the junction held 5 bases outside the gene matches. The CDR3 region has the DNA TGTGCCAGTAAGGGACAGGGACGGACAGATACGCAGTATTTT. Translated, it gives CASKGQGRTDTQYF.

The V gene is TRBV2, the J gene TRBJ2-5; tentative D call: TRBD1 (6 bases). The V gene lost 8 bases and the J gene lost 3 bases, with 7 bases spanning the gap. The CDR3 sequence is 11 residues long. CDR1 SNHLY and CDR2 FYNNEI come from the germline V gene. The CDR3 nucleotides read TGTGCCAGCCGGACAGAAGAGACCCAGTACTTC. Amino acids: CASRTEETQYF. The whole variable domain, remainder taken from reference TRBV2 and TRBJ2-5, is EPEVTQTPSHQVTQMGQEVILRCVPISNHLYFYWYRQILGQKVEFLVSFYNNEISEKSEIFDDQFSVERPDGSNFTLKIRSTKLEDSAMYFCASRTEETQYFGPGTRLLVL.

The V and J genes are TRBV7-3 and TRBJ1-1; TRBD1 aligns across 9 bases. Germline CDR1 and CDR2: SGHTA and FQGTGA. J was trimmed by 7 bases and V by 5 bases; bases with no gene match: 14. The CDR3 runs to 16 residues. The CDR3 here is CASSPIPGQGQNEAFF. CDR3 coding DNA: TGTGCCAGCAGCCCTATACCGGGACAGGGACAAAATGAAGCTTTCTTT.

V usage is TRBV2 and J usage is TRBJ2-3; D may be TRBD1 (5 bases). V was cut by 5 bases and J by 1 base, with 13 bases left in between. Looked up from germline, CDR1 is SNHLY and CDR2 is FYNNEI. CDR3 length equals 15 residues. CDR3 sequence (DNA): TGTGCCAGCAGTCCCCAGGGTTTGGGCACAGATACGCAGTATTTT. This sequence encodes CASSPQGLGTDTQYF.

J is TRBJ2-1 and V is TRBV6-6, with a possible D match to TRBD2 (5 bases). This CDR3 spans 14 amino acids. The germline V and J ends were trimmed by 5 bases and 7 bases, with 15 bases remaining between them. Germline CDR1 MNHNY, CDR2 SVGAGI (reference sequence). This chain's CDR3 is CASSTPDLANEQFF. The CDR3 coding sequence is TGTGCCAGCAGTACACCAGATTTAGCGAATGAGCAGTTCTTC.

This clone was detected once. The chain combines TRBV10-3 with TRBJ2-3, with TRBD1 as a possible D gene (8 bases). Between the trimmed V and J ends, which lost 6 bases and 5 bases, there was a span of 15 bases. This CDR3 spans 14 amino acids. CDR1 and CDR2 (germline): ENHRY, SYGVKD. CDR3 nucleotides: TGTGCCATCAGCGGACAGGGCGGGGGAGATACGCAGTATTTT. Its protein is CAISGQGGGDTQYF.

V gene TRBV19 combines with J gene TRBJ2-1, with D possibly being TRBD2 (6 bases). The CDR3 is 11 residues long. Trimming left V 6 bases short and J 7 bases short, with 7 bases between. In germline, CDR1 is LNHDA, CDR2 SQIVND (reference sequence). The CDR3: CASREGNEQFF. The DNA for the CDR3 is TGTGCCAGTAGGGAGGGGAATGAGCAGTTCTTC.

This rearrangement joins TRBV5-1 to TRBJ2-2; 8 bases line up with TRBD1. The CDR3 consists of 17 residues. V was clipped by 0 bases and J by 1 base; unmatched bases: 5. Germline V CDR1 and CDR2: SGHRS, YFSETQ. The CDR3 loop reads CASSLGARGQNTGELFF. CDR3 coding DNA: TGCGCCAGCAGCTTGGGGGCCAGGGGGCAGAACACCGGGGAGCTGTTTTTT.

This chain's CDR3 is CASSLGGAIYEQYF. Here the CDR3 DNA reads TGTGCCAGCAGTCTGGGGGGGGCTATCTACGAGCAGTACTTC. V and J are TRBV27 and TRBJ2-7; D is perhaps TRBD2 (7 bases). The V end was cut by 5 bases, the J end by 3 bases, with 14 bases between. CDR1 is MNHEY and CDR2 is SMNVEV in the germline V gene (reference sequence). CDR3 length equals 14 residues.